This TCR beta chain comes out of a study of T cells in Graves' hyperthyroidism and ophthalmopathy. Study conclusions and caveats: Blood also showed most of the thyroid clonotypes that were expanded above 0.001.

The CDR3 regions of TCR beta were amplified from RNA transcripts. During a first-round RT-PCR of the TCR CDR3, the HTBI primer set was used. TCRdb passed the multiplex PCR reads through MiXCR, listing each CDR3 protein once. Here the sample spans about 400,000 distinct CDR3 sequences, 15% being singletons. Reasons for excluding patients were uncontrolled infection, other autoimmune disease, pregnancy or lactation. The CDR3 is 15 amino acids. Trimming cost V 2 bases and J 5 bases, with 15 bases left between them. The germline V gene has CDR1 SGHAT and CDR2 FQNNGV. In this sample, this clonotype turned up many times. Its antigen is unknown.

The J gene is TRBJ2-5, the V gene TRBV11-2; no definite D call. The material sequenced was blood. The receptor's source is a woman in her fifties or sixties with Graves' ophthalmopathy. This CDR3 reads CASSLNPGSPETQYF. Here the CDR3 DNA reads TGTGCCAGCAGCTTAAACCCGGGCAGTCCGGAGACCCAGTACTTC.